These 22 T cell receptor beta chains share one sample of origin, sequenced in a study of blood T cell repertoires in COVID-19. Repertoires were generated with immunoSEQ multiplex PCR, while TCRdb's copy carries only in-frame clones and drops some. In the table there are a few hundred thousand clones, 85% to 90% of which are singletons. Sequenced material: peripheral blood. The receptors come from a man in his forties or fifties with acute or convalescent COVID-19.

The genes are TRBV6-5 and TRBJ1-1; TRBD1 matches at 11 bases. The CDR3 totals 15 residues. The germline CDR1 and CDR2 sequences are MNHEY and SVGAGI. J gave up 7 bases and V 9 bases, and 13 bases lay outside the gene matches. Here the CDR3 reads CARGTLRTGGLEAFF. The CDR3 DNA reads TGTGCCAGGGGAACCCTCAGGACAGGGGGCCTTGAAGCTTTCTTT.

This chain uses TRBV12-2 with TRBJ1-2; the DNA was not compared with TRBD1, the D call given in the table. TRBV12-2 corresponds to a pseudogene. The CDR3 sequence is 16 residues long. The CDR3 DNA sequence: TGTGCAAGTCGCCGCCGGGACAGGGGATGGAGCTATGGCTACACCTTC. Amino acids: CASRRRDRGWSYGYTF.

This chain uses TRBV19 with TRBJ1-5; the D gene is possibly TRBD1 (6 bases). Germline CDR1 and CDR2: LNHDA and SQIVND (reference sequence). Trimming cost V 3 bases and J 5 bases, with 14 bases left between them. The CDR3 sequence is 15 residues long. This CDR3 reads CASSISGGIHQPQHF. The DNA for the CDR3 is TGTGCCAGTAGTATTTCGGGGGGCATCCATCAGCCCCAGCATTTT.

The chain uses TRBV6-4 and TRBJ2-1; 7 bases map to TRBD1. Germline CDR1 MRHNA, CDR2 SNTAGT. CDR3 size: 14 residues. V lost 4 bases and J lost 5; bases outside the gene matches: 5. CDR3 in DNA: TGTGCCAGCAGTGCCCGACAGGGTAACAATGAGCAGTTCTTC. Its protein is CASSARQGNNEQFF.

V gene TRBV4-1 combines with J gene TRBJ1-4; D perhaps matches TRBD1 (5 bases). The germline CDR1 and CDR2 sequences are MGHRA and YSYEKL. The V and J ends lost 5 bases and 5 bases respectively, with 12 bases between them. The CDR3 loop spans 14 amino acids. CDR3 in amino acids: CASSFDRVNEKLFF. The CDR3 coding sequence is TGCGCCAGCAGCTTTGACAGAGTAAATGAAAAACTGTTTTTT.

This clone was seen more than once but under ten times. V and J are TRBV6-1 and TRBJ1-1; D is possibly TRBD1 (5 bases). Looked up from germline, CDR1 is MNHNS and CDR2 is SASEGT. The CDR3 is 13 amino acids. Trimming removed 2 bases at V and 1 base at J, with 5 bases between. This chain's CDR3 is CASSEQGNTEAFF. The CDR3 DNA sequence: TGTGCCAGCAGTGAACAGGGGAACACTGAAGCTTTCTTT.

The chain links TRBV6-5 to TRBJ2-1, with 11 bases lining up with TRBD2. The junction had 9 bases not matched to a gene; V was cut back by 5 bases and J by 12 bases. This CDR3 contains 14 residues. Germline V lookup: CDR1 MNHEY, CDR2 SVGAGI. The CDR3 DNA follows: TGTGCCAGCAGTCTGACTAGCGGGGCAATCTGGCAGTTCTTC. It translates to CASSLTSGAIWQFF.

This sequence joins TRBV7-6 and TRBJ2-2; TRBD2 matches at 8 bases. The V gene end was trimmed by 5 bases and the J gene end by 1 base; junction bases not matched to a gene: 3. Looked up from germline, CDR1 is SGHVS and CDR2 is FNYEAQ. CDR3 length equals 15 residues. The CDR3 spells CASSRSGGNTGELFF. CDR3 sequence (DNA): TGTGCCAGCAGCCGGAGCGGGGGGAACACCGGGGAGCTGTTTTTT.

This clone has more than one count but fewer than ten. This rearrangement joins TRBV12-3 or TRBV12-4 to TRBJ1-1; D unclear. V shed 5 bases and J shed 7 bases, with 8 bases lying between them. CDR3 length: 11 residues. The CDR3 loop is CASSPRVEAFF. In DNA form, the CDR3 reads TGTGCCAGCAGTCCCCGAGTTGAAGCTTTCTTT.

There are a few counts of this clone. Other DNA sequences in the sample encode the same CDR3. The chain links TRBV5-1 to TRBJ1-3; D unresolved. Germline CDR1 reads SGHRS; CDR2 reads YFSETQ. Deletions cut 0 bases from V and 0 bases from J, with 4 bases between. This CDR3 region has 14 residues. The CDR3, as DNA: TGCGCCAGCAGCTTGGACAGCTCTGGAAACACCATATATTTT. Protein: CASSLDSSGNTIYF.

V and J are TRBV7-2 and TRBJ2-6; a possible D gene is TRBD1 (6 bases). CDR1 and CDR2 from the germline V gene are SGHTA and FQGNSA. V dropped 3 bases and J dropped 4 bases, with 13 bases sitting between them. The CDR3 is 16 residues long. The CDR3 DNA reads TGTGCCAGCAGCTTCATTACAGGGACAGGGGCCAACGTCCTGACTTTC. Translating gives CASSFITGTGANVLTF.

CDR3: CASSTTTRGTFSQETQYF. CDR3 DNA: TGTGCCAGCAGCACCACAACCCGAGGGACATTCAGCCAAGAGACCCAGTACTTC. This rearrangement joins TRBV9 to TRBJ2-5; the D gene is possibly TRBD1 (6 bases). The length of the CDR3 is 18 residues. Germline V gene lookup returns CDR1 SGDLS and CDR2 YYNGEE. V lost 4 bases, J lost 1 base, and 23 bases lay in between. The variable domain in full, completed from reference TRBV9 and TRBJ2-5, reads DSGVTQTPKHLITATGQRVTLRCSPRSGDLSVYWYQQSLDQGLQFLIQYYNGEERAKGNILERFSAQQFPDLHSELNLSSLELGDSALYFCASSTTTRGTFSQETQYFGPGTRLLVL.

The gene calls are TRBV5-6 and TRBJ2-2; 10 bases match TRBD1. This CDR3 is 17 amino acids long. With 4 bases clipped from V and 3 bases from J, the junction kept 9 bases outside the gene matches. Germline V gene sequence: CDR1 SGHDT, CDR2 YYEEEE. This CDR3 reads CASSTLWGQGYTGELFF. The DNA for the CDR3 is TGTGCCAGCAGCACCCTATGGGGACAGGGGTACACCGGGGAGCTGTTTTTT.

This clone was observed a single time. V is TRBV5-4 and J is TRBJ1-2; 10 bases fit TRBD1. The V gene end was trimmed by 2 bases and the J gene end by 8 bases; junction bases not matched to a gene: 6. This CDR3 is 14 amino acids long. Germline loops: CDR1 SGHNT, CDR2 YYREEE (reference sequence). CDR3 coding DNA: TGTGCCAGCAGCTTCCCCGGGACAGGGGTCGGCTACACCTTC. Protein product: CASSFPGTGVGYTF.

This chain connects TRBV11-3 to TRBJ2-1, with D possibly being TRBD2 (6 bases). The V end lost 8 bases, the J end lost 6 bases, and 14 bases lay between the germline ends. The CDR3 sequence is 13 residues long. CDR1 and CDR2 (germline): SGHNT, YENEEA. CDR3 nucleotides: TGTGCCAGCTCGCCCGTGGGAGGCAATGAGCAGTTCTTC. It specifies CASSPVGGNEQFF.

This sequence joins TRBV20-1 and TRBJ2-2; D may be TRBD1 (6 bases). Trimming shortened V by 3 bases and J by 1 base, and 9 bases separated the two germline ends. The CDR3 runs to 14 residues. Germline values: CDR1 DFQATT, CDR2 SNEGSKA (reference sequence). CDR3 bases: TGCAGTGCTAGTGGGGGACAGAACACCGGGGAGCTGTTTTTT. Its protein product is CSASGGQNTGELFF.

The gene calls are TRBV27 and TRBJ1-1, with a weak D call TRBD1 (5 bases). The CDR3 runs to 14 residues. The V gene lost 6 bases and the J gene lost 7 bases, with 18 bases spanning the gap. CDR1 and CDR2 (germline): MNHEY, SMNVEV (reference sequence). CDR3 sequence reads: CASRSPYGGGEAFF. The CDR3 bases are TGTGCCAGCAGGTCTCCTTACGGGGGGGGTGAAGCTTTCTTT.

This clone was found a few times. The J gene is TRBJ1-2, the V gene TRBV3-1 (or the pseudogene TRBV3-2), with D possibly being TRBD1 (5 bases). Trimming took 1 base from V and 12 from J, leaving 12 bases between them. The CDR3 spans 12 residues. Germline assignment: CDR1 LGHDT and CDR2 YNNKEL (reference sequence). The CDR3 coding sequence is TGTGCCAGCAGCCAAGGGGGGGAGTTCAACACCTTC. This sequence encodes CASSQGGEFNTF.

This sequence joins TRBV7-9 and TRBJ1-2, with TRBD1 matching 10 bases. CDR1 is SEHNR and CDR2 is FQNEAQ in the germline V gene (reference sequence). The junction had 11 bases not matched to a gene; V was cut back by 5 bases and J by 5 bases. The CDR3 contains 16 residues. CDR3 amino acids: CASSQEDRGFRYGYTF. The CDR3, as DNA: TGTGCCAGCAGCCAAGAGGACAGGGGGTTTAGATATGGCTACACCTTC.

This rearrangement joins TRBV19 to TRBJ2-2; 9 nucleotides line up with TRBD2. Germline V gene sequence: CDR1 LNHDA, CDR2 SQIVND (reference sequence). This CDR3 is 19 amino acids long. V lost 6 bases and J lost 4; bases outside the gene matches: 18. The CDR3 loop reads CASRTRRTSASGLTGELFF. CDR3 DNA: TGTGCCAGTAGGACTCGTCGGACTAGCGCCTCCGGGCTCACCGGGGAGCTGTTTTTT. The whole variable domain, remainder taken from reference TRBV19 and TRBJ2-2, is DGGITQSPKYLFRKEGQNVTLSCEQNLNHDAMYWYRQDPGQGLRLIYYSQIVNDFQKGDIAEGYSVSREKKESFPLTVTSAQKNPTAFYLCASRTRRTSASGLTGELFFGEGSRLTVL.

The rearrangement joins TRBV7-3 to TRBJ1-1; 8 bases match TRBD1. V lost 5 bases to trimming and J lost 3 bases; unmatched junction nucleotides: 2. The CDR3 runs 13 residues. Germline V gene sequence: CDR1 SGHTA, CDR2 FQGTGA. CDR3 protein: CASSPQGDTEAFF. The CDR3 DNA sequence: TGTGCCAGCAGCCCACAGGGGGACACTGAAGCTTTCTTT.

The J gene is TRBJ1-2, the V gene TRBV6-1, with no clear D. CDR3 length: 13 amino acids. Looked up from germline, CDR1 is MNHNS and CDR2 is SASEGT. V lost 0 bases and J lost 6, with 8 bases in between. The CDR3 protein is CASSEALRDGYTF. The DNA for the CDR3 is TGTGCCAGCAGTGAAGCGCTTCGCGATGGCTACACCTTC.